A selection of T cell receptor beta chains follows, all from one sample in a study of blood T cell repertoires in COVID-19. TCRdb's table, derived via immunoSEQ multiplex PCR, lists solely in-frame clones and lacks some. The sample records approximately 180,000 clones, 80% to 90% being singletons. Sequenced sample: peripheral blood. The receptors shown here come from a human donor with active or convalescent COVID-19. The donor label of this sample is uncertain. The conserved cysteine and the conserved F or W are not part of the CDR3 here.

TRBV5-1 | ASSLADRSYEQY
TRBV18 | ASSQWTGDTIY
TRBV9 | ASSVGQGKNYGYT
TRBV7-2 | ASSLAASGGVYNEQF
TRBV21-1 | ASTNIRDRYCNQPQH
TRBV6-5 | ASRTTAGAYGYT
TRBV24-1 | ATSAADRNYGYT
TRBV19 | ASSPQGRGNYGYT
TRBV7-9 | ASSLGGSPLH
TRBV5-1 | ASSLTRGTFKGANTGELF
TRBV5-4 | ASSLGGGSYEQY
TRBV6-2/TRBV6-3 | ASSYPGLAGGLGQF
TRBV5-1 | ASSLGLAGPSTDTQY
TRBV7-7 | ASSRLGAGGYNEQF
TRBV7-3 | ASSRLGQRDEQF
TRBV7-7 | ASSLNRTGISNYGYT
TRBV2 | ASGPYRAQPQH
TRBV7-3 | ASSLDKGRQAF
TRBV5-6 | ASSLISGGTDTQY
TRBV7-9 | ASSSGQGTYGYT
TRBV7-9 | ASSLAGEEEQY
TRBV5-4 | ASSLLTSGIRSEQF
TRBV30 | ACTKGDRDQPQH
TRBV11-3 | ASSLDTGLAAYNEQF
TRBV15 | ATSEMSPGLAGGETQY
TRBV27 | ASSLRGTAQAF
TRBV5-4 | ASRTTGGMETQY
TRBV9 | ASSVGAAPEYEQY
TRBV2 | ASRMFLAGGSDTQY
TRBV7-2 | ASSSQGRGQPQH
TRBV18 | ASSRAEANYGYT
TRBV7-2 | ASSRDRLYEQY
TRBV13 | ASSLVSGPPKSRNTIY
TRBV9 | ASSVDTVASPLH
TRBV30 | AWSPPGEAF
TRBV4-3 | ASSQDNTPRAF
TRBV3-1/TRBV3-2 | ASSQRSGGFGNTIY
TRBV5-6 | ASSLGATGANVLT
TRBV5-1 | ASSLGQGGGYT
TRBV7-2 | ASSLAPRTNFGADSYEQY